This T cell receptor beta chain is from a study of cytomegalovirus exposure and HLA in healthy donors. On the study more broadly: Ancestry clustering placed roughly 86% of around 400 genotyped donors in the Caucasian-associated cluster. Overall study findings and caveats: Per published reports, the classifier diagnosed cytomegalovirus status with high specificity and sensitivity.

Concerning this clone: Its antigen remains unknown.

PCR employed 60 Vbeta and 13 Jbeta primers. Repertoires were generated with immunoSEQ multiplex PCR, while TCRdb's copy carries only in-frame clones and drops some. The sample yields 110,000 or so clones, around four fifths seen once. From germline, CDR1 is SNHLY and CDR2 FYNNEI. Germline trimming cut 5 bases from V and 7 bases from J; bases unmatched to any gene: 5. The CDR3 has 14 amino acids. The chain carries TRBV2 and TRBJ1-6, with 7 nucleotides matching TRBD1. Sequencing was done on a sample of PBMCs. The clonotype was recovered from a man in his forties or fifties in good health and CMV-seronegative. Written as DNA, the CDR3 is TGTGCCAGCAGTTCACAGGGGAGCAATTCACCCCTCCACTTT. This gives the protein CASSSQGSNSPLHF.